The clone carrying this TCR beta chain was counted many times. The sample is drawn from a study of human T cells and chemical hapten exposure. Time point in this sample: patch test 2, 6 weeks after DPC sensitization. Treatment given: therapeutic diphenylcyclopropenone sensitization with weekly scalp DPC. CDR3 length equals 15 residues. In TCRdb, the RACE reads were re-called with MiXCR into one record per CDR3 protein. The repertoire holds 90,000 to 110,000 distinct CDR3 sequences, with 9% to 9.5% as singletons. The source is a woman between 35 and 50 years old with alopecia areata. Some clones in this sample may be carry-over from other donors' samples. The specimen comprised whole blood, sampled in connection with sensitization to the hapten diphenylcyclopropenone (DPC). This chain links TRBV21-1 with TRBJ2-5; TRBD1, the table's D call, was not compared with the DNA. TRBV21-1 counts as a pseudogene. CDR3 sequence: CASNRGDRAQETQYF. The CDR3 bases are TGTGCCAGCAACAGGGGAGACCGGGCCCAAGAGACCCAGTACTTC.